This TCR beta chain was captured by sequencing in a study of cytomegalovirus exposure and HLA in healthy donors. Broader study findings: Cytomegalovirus association was listed for about 180 TCR beta chains.

Donors were drawn from the roughly 130-subject validation cohort, separate from the approximately 670-subject first cohort. Method: immunoSEQ multiplex PCR; TCRdb's copy keeps in-frame clones and lacks some. The sample contains 140,000 to 150,000 clones, approximately 94% of which appear only once. The CDR3 loop spans 15 amino acids. The germline CDR1 and CDR2 sequences are SNHLY and FYNNEI. V trimming: 6 bases; J trimming: 5 bases; junction bases outside the gene matches: 4. To note about this clone: Its antigen is not known.

The origin of this receptor is a man between 18 and 29 years old in good health and CMV-seropositive. Sequenced: PBMCs. The chain is built from TRBV2 and TRBJ2-3, with 14 positions matching TRBD2. The CDR3 nucleotides read TGTGCCAGCAGAGGGACTAGCGGGAGCGTAGATACGCAGTATTTT. It is translated as CASRGTSGSVDTQYF.